Listed below are T cell receptor beta chains from one sample, sequenced in a study of blood T cells in healthy people across ages. TCRdb independently ran MiXCR on the 5' RACE reads; one entry per CDR3 protein. The repertoire holds about 970,000 distinct CDR3 sequences, with approximately 50% as singletons. Sequencing was carried out using blood. These receptors originate from an older woman in good health. Both conserved end residues are part of each CDR3. The D gene is left open where the match is weak. Rows give clone size only sometimes, using once, few, many, or a class for an expanded clone.

TRBJ2-4 | TRBV7-2 | few | TRBD2 | TGTGCCAGCAGCTTAGCTAGCGGGAAAGGATACATTCAGTACTTC | CASSLASGKGYIQYF
TRBJ2-7 | TRBV28 | once | . | TGTGCCAGCAGTGTACCCTTCTCCTACGAGCAGTACTTC | CASSVPFSYEQYF
TRBJ2-7 | TRBV28 | few | . | TGTGCCAGCAGTTTACTACGGATTTCCTACGAGCAGTACTTC | CASSLLRISYEQYF
TRBJ2-7 | TRBV4-1 | . | . | TGCGCCAGCAGCCAGTCCCGCGGGAAAGCCTACGAGCAGTACTTC | CASSQSRGKAYEQYF
TRBJ1-6 | TRBV12-3/TRBV12-4 | . | TRBD1 | TGTGCCAGCAGTTTACCGAAACTTCGGGACAGGCACGATAATTCACCCCTCCACTTT | CASSLPKLRDRHDNSPLHF
TRBJ2-1 | TRBV30 | . | . | TGTGCCTGGAATCCCCCCAATGAGCAGTTCTTC | CAWNPPNEQFF
TRBJ2-5 | TRBV12-3/TRBV12-4 | few | . | TGTGCCAGCAGGGGGGTTGAAGAGACCCAGTACTTC | CASRGVEETQYF
TRBJ2-3 | TRBV7-8 | . | . | TGTGCCAGCAGTTCCGAAGGGCGGCACACAGATACGCAGTATTTT | CASSSEGRHTDTQYF
TRBJ2-1 | TRBV5-1 | few | . | TGCGCCAGCAGCCGACAAAAAGGGAGCTCCTACAATGAGCAGTTCTTC | CASSRQKGSSYNEQFF
TRBJ2-7 | TRBV15 | . | . | TGTGCCACCAGCAGAGAACGGCCTTACGAGCAGTACTTC | CATSRERPYEQYF
TRBJ2-7 | TRBV6-2/TRBV6-3 | . | TRBD2 | TGTGCCAGCAGAAAACAGCGGGAGGTACAGCAGTACTTC | CASRKQREVQQYF
TRBJ1-5 | TRBV12-3/TRBV12-4 | . | TRBD1 | TGTGCCAGCAGTTCCGGGACAGGGGCTCAGCCCCAGCATTTT | CASSSGTGAQPQHF
TRBJ2-7 | TRBV3-1 | . | . | TGTGCCAGCAGCCAAGTATACGGAGGGAGCTACGAGCAGTACTTC | CASSQVYGGSYEQYF
TRBJ2-3 | TRBV27 | . | TRBD2 | TGTGCCAGCAGTTTAGGCGGGAGGGCCCAAGATACGCAGTATTTT | CASSLGGRAQDTQYF
TRBJ1-4 | TRBV29-1 | . | TRBD1 | TGCAGCGTTAACAGGGGAGATGAAAAACTGTTTTTT | CSVNRGDEKLFF
TRBJ2-2 | TRBV25-1 | few | . | TGTGCCAGCAGTCGGGGTTTCCCCGGGGAGCTGTTTTTT | CASSRGFPGELFF
TRBJ2-7 | TRBV7-6 | . | TRBD1 | TGTGCCAGCAGCCCCGGACAGGGTGGATACTACGAGCAGTACTTC | CASSPGQGGYYEQYF
TRBJ1-2 | TRBV14 | . | . | TGTGCCAGCAGCCAATTGAATATGGTCACCCATGGCTACACCTTC | CASSQLNMVTHGYTF
TRBJ1-1 | TRBV15 | . | . | TGTGCCACCAGCAGCAGCTTTCACGGTGAAGCTTTCTTT | CATSSSFHGEAFF
TRBJ1-4 | TRBV27 | . | TRBD1 | TGTGCCAGGAAGACAGGGGGTAATGTACCGTTTCAAGAACTGTTTTTT | CARKTGGNVPFQELFF
TRBJ2-1 | TRBV29-1 | . | . | TGCAGCGTTGGGTCCCTCCTCGATGAGCAGTTCTTC | CSVGSLLDEQFF
TRBJ2-4 | TRBV3-1 | . | . | TGTGCCAGCAGCCCTTGGACGAGGGCAAAAAACATTCAGTACTTC | CASSPWTRAKNIQYF
TRBJ1-2 | TRBV29-1 | . | TRBD1 | TGCAGCGTTGCCCTGACAGGGACGCATGGCTACACCTTC | CSVALTGTHGYTF
TRBJ2-3 | TRBV12-5 | . | TRBD2 | TGTGCTAGTGGTCTACATCTGACTAGCGGCAGCACAGATACGCAGTATTTT | CASGLHLTSGSTDTQYF
TRBJ1-1 | TRBV29-1 | . | . | TGCAGCGCCGAGGCCAGCTGGGGCACTGAAGCTTTCTTT | CSAEASWGTEAFF
TRBJ1-2 | TRBV6-1 | . | . | TGTGAACCAAGGCAGGCCCAAGGCTACACCTTC | CEPRQAQGYTF
TRBJ2-5 | TRBV28 | . | . | TGTGCCAGCAGCCCAGGGACTCAGGAGACGGAGACCCAGTACTTC | CASSPGTQETETQYF
TRBJ2-7 | TRBV29-1 | . | . | TGCAGCGTGGGGGGACCGGCAAACTACGAGCAGTACTTC | CSVGGPANYEQYF
TRBJ2-4 | TRBV15 | . | . | TGTGCCACCAGCAGAGATCTTGGGTCGGGAGCCAAAAACATTCAGTACTTC | CATSRDLGSGAKNIQYF
TRBJ2-3 | TRBV12-3/TRBV12-4 | . | TRBD2 | TGTGCCAGCGGAACCGGGACTAGCGGGATAACAGATACGCAGTATTTT | CASGTGTSGITDTQYF
TRBJ2-7 | TRBV3-1 | . | . | TGTGCCAGCAGCCAGGGAACAGGTAGCCTCTCCTACGAGCAGTACTTC | CASSQGTGSLSYEQYF
TRBJ2-3 | TRBV20-1 | . | . | TGCAGTGCTAGAGGGCGGTTTCGAGCGACCGCTGGGGAAACAGATACGCAGTATTTT | CSARGRFRATAGETDTQYF
TRBJ2-2 | TRBV11-2 | . | TRBD2 | TGTGCCAGCAGGATCGGGACTAGCGGCACCGGGGAGCTGTTTTTT | CASRIGTSGTGELFF
TRBJ2-1 | TRBV6-2/TRBV6-3 | . | TRBD2 | TGTGCCACACAGTCCCTTAGCGGGAGTCCTAATGAGCAGTTCTTC | CATQSLSGSPNEQFF
TRBJ2-4 | TRBV2 | few | TRBD2 | TGTGCCAGCAGCCCGGGACTAGCGGGGGGAAACATTCAGTACTTC | CASSPGLAGGNIQYF